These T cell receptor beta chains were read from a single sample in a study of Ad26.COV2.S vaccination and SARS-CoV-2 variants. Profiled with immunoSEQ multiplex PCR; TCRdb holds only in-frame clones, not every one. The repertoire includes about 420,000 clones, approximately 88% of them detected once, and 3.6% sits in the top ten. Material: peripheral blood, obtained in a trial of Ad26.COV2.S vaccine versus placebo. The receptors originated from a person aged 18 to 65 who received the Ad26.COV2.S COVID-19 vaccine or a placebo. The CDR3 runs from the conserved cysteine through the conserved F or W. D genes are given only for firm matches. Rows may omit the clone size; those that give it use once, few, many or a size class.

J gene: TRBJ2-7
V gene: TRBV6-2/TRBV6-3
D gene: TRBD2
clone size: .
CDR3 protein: CASSYLPGGVNSYEQYF
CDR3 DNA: TGTGCTAGCAGTTACCTGCCGGGGGGGGTTAACTCCTACGAGCAGTACTTC

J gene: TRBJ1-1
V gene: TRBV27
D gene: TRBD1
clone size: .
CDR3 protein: CASSSNFGQVNTEAFF
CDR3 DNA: TGTGCCAGCAGTTCGAATTTTGGACAGGTGAACACTGAAGCTTTCTTT

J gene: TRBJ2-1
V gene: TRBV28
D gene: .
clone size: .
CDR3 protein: CAFGHPDNEQFF
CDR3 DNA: TGTGCCTTCGGACACCCAGACAATGAGCAGTTCTTC

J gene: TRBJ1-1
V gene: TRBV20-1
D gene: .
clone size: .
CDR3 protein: CSARGEGRAFF
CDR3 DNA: TGCAGTGCTAGAGGGGAGGGTAGAGCTTTCTTT

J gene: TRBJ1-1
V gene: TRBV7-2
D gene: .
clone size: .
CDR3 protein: CASSLVPGAEAFF
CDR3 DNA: TGTGCCAGCAGCTTAGTGCCAGGCGCTGAAGCTTTCTTT

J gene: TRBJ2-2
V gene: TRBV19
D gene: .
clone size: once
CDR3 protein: CASSINWSGRNTGELFF
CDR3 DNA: TGTGCCAGTAGTATAAACTGGAGCGGGCGGAACACCGGGGAGCTGTTTTTT

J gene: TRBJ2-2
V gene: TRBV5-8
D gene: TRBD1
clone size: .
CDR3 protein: CASSLDGTGNTGELFF
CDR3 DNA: TGTGCCAGCAGCTTGGACGGGACAGGGAACACCGGGGAGCTGTTTTTT

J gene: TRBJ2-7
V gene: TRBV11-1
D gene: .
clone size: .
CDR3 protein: CASSPTIAPLVYEQYF
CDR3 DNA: TGTGCCAGCAGCCCGACCATAGCCCCCTTGGTATACGAGCAGTACTTC

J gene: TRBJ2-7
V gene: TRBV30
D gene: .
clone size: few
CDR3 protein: CAWSPGVDEQYF
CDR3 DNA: TGTGCCTGGAGTCCTGGTGTGGACGAGCAGTACTTC

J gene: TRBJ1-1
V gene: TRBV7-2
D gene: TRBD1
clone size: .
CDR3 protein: CASSLWGRGLVNTEAFF
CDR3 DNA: TGTGCCAGCAGCTTATGGGGCAGGGGGCTGGTGAACACTGAAGCTTTCTTT

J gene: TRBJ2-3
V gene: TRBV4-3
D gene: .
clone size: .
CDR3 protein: CASSQGPASGGGGTDTQYF
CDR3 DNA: TGCGCCAGCAGCCAAGGCCCCGCAAGTGGAGGTGGGGGCACAGATACGCAGTATTTT

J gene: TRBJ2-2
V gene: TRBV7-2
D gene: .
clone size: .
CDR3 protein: CASSTPQRGTTGELFF
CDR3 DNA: TGTGCCAGCAGCACACCCCAGAGGGGGACCACCGGGGAGCTGTTTTTT

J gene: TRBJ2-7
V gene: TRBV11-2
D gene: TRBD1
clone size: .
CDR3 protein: CASSLGGTGAEQYF
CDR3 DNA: TGTGCCAGCAGCTTAGGGGGGACAGGGGCTGAGCAGTACTTC

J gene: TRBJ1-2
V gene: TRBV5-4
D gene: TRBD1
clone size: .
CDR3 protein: CASSLVGTGVYGYTF
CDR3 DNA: TGTGCCAGCAGCTTGGTCGGGACAGGGGTCTATGGCTACACCTTC

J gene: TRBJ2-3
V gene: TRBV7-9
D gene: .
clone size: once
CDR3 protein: CASSLSARGRTDTQYF
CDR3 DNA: TGTGCCAGCAGCTTAAGCGCCAGGGGTCGGACAGATACGCAGTATTTT

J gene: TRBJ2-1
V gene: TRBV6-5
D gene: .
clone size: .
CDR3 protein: CASRVRGSGYNEQFF
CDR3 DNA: TGTGCCAGCAGGGTTCGAGGTAGCGGCTACAATGAGCAGTTCTTC

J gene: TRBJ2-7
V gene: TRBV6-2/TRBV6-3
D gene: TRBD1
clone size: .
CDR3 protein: CASSRQGYEQYF
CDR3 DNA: TGTGCCAGCAGTAGACAGGGCTACGAGCAGTACTTC

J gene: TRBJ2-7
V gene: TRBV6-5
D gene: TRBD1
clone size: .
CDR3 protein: CASSPDRDLWYEQYF
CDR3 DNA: TGTGCCAGCAGCCCCGACAGGGATCTATGGTACGAGCAGTACTTC

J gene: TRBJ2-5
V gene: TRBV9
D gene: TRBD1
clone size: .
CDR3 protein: CASSVAGQGVGQETQYF
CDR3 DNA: TGTGCCAGCAGCGTAGCCGGACAGGGGGTCGGACAAGAGACCCAGTACTTC

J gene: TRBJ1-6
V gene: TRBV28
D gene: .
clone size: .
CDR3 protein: CASTRTLSSYNSPLHF
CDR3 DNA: TGTGCCAGCACCAGGACACTGAGCTCCTATAATTCACCCCTCCACTTT

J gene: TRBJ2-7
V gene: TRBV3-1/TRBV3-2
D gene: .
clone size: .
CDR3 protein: CASSQGDPRLPSSYEQYF
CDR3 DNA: TGTGCCAGCAGCCAAGGGGACCCGCGGCTTCCGAGCTCCTACGAGCAGTACTTC

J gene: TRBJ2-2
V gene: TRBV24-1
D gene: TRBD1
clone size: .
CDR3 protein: CATSEPAGQGANTGELFF
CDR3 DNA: TGTGCCACCAGTGAGCCCGCGGGACAGGGGGCGAACACCGGGGAGCTGTTTTTT

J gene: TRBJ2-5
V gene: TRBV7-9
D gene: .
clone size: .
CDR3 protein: CASSLIVRDRRETQYF
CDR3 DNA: TGTGCCAGCAGCTTAATTGTTAGGGATCGGCGCGAGACCCAGTACTTC

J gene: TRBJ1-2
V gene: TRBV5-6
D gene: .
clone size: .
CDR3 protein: CASSLGTSSYGYTF
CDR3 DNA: TGTGCCAGCAGCTTGGGGACAAGTTCCTATGGCTACACCTTC

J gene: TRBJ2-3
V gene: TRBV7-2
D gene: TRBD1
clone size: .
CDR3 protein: CASSAGQGYTQYF
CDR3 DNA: TGTGCCAGCAGCGCGGGACAGGGATATACGCAGTATTTT

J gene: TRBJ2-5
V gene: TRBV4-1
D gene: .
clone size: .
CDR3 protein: CASSQVQGKWETQYF
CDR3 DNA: TGCGCCAGCAGCCAAGTCCAGGGGAAGTGGGAGACCCAGTACTTC

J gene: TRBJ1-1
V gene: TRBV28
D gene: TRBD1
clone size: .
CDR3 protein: CASSSQWTGGEEAFF
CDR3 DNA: TGTGCCAGCAGTTCCCAATGGACAGGGGGTGAGGAAGCTTTCTTT

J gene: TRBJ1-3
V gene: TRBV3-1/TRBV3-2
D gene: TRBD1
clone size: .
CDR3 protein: CASSHRTGRDSGNTIYF
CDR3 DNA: TGTGCCAGCAGCCACCGGACAGGTCGGGACTCTGGAAACACCATATATTTT

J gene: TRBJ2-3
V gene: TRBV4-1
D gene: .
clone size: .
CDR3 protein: CASSQDRGRLGPLRGTQYF
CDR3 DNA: TGCGCCAGCAGCCAAGATCGGGGCAGGTTAGGGCCCCTCAGAGGTACGCAGTATTTT

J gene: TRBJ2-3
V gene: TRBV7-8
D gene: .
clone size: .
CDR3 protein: CASSHNRARTDTQYF
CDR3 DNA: TGTGCCAGCAGCCATAACAGGGCACGCACAGATACGCAGTATTTT

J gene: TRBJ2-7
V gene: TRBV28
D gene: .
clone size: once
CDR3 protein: CASSLYPSYEQYF
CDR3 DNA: TGTGCCAGCAGTTTATATCCCTCCTACGAGCAGTACTTC

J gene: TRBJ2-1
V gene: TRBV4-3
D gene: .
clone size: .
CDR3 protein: CASSQVVETEQFF
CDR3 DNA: TGCGCCAGCAGCCAGGTGGTTGAAACTGAGCAGTTCTTC

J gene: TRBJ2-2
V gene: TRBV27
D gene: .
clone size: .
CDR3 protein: CASSLSRRPGFLTGELFF
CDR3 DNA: TGTGCCAGCAGTTTATCCCGCAGACCGGGATTCCTGACCGGGGAGCTGTTTTTT

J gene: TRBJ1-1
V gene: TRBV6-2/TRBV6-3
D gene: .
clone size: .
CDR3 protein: CASSYSGRTEAFF
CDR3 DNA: TGTGCCAGCAGTTACTCGGGGAGGACTGAAGCTTTCTTT

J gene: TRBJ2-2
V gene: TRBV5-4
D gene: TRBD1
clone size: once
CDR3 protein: CASSSPGQGKNTGELFF
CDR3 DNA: TGTGCCAGCAGCTCGCCGGGACAGGGTAAAAACACCGGGGAGCTGTTTTTT

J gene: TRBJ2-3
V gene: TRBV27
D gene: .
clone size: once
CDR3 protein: CASSPLEGWNTQYF
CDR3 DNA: TGTGCCAGCAGTCCCCTGGAAGGGTGGAATACGCAGTATTTT

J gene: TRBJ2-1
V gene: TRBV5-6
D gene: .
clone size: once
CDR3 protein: CASSLEKGLGPPDEQFF
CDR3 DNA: TGTGCCAGCAGCCTGGAGAAGGGGCTCGGTCCCCCCGATGAGCAGTTCTTC

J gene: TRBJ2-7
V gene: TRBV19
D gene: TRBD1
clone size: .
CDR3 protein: CASSVVTGLKRYEQYF
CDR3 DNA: TGTGCCAGTAGTGTCGTGACAGGGCTTAAGAGATACGAGCAGTACTTC

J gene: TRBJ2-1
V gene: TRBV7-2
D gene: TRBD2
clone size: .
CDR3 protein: CASSLLVSGGGAGEQFF
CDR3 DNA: TGTGCCAGCAGCTTACTGGTTAGTGGCGGGGGGGCCGGTGAGCAGTTCTTC

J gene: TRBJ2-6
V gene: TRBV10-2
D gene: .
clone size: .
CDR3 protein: CAASWANVLTF
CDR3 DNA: TGCGCCGCCAGCTGGGCCAACGTCCTGACTTTC